This is a list of T cell receptor beta chains from one sample in a study of CXCR3-negative and CXCR3-positive naive CD8 T cells. Using the 5' RACE reads, TCRdb records one entry per CDR3 protein without DNA. The table for this sample gives 40,000 to 55,000 distinct CDR3 sequences. The specimen was naive CXCR3- CD8+ T cells from blood. The receptors here all came from a human donor in good health. Some clones in this sample may be carry-over from other donors' samples. Each CDR3 is given with its conserved first and last residue. The order of the fields is CDR3 protein, clone size, CDR3 length, J gene, V gene. Clone size is not always given. Where it is, it says once, few, many or a class for expanded clones.

cdr3_aa: CASSSTGAGGVDGYTF; clone_size: -; cdr3_length: 16; j_call: TRBJ1-2; v_call: TRBV28
cdr3_aa: CASSDSLVPYEQYF; clone_size: -; cdr3_length: 14; j_call: TRBJ2-7; v_call: TRBV25-1
cdr3_aa: CASRHRGLSEKLFF; clone_size: -; cdr3_length: 14; j_call: TRBJ1-4; v_call: TRBV27
cdr3_aa: CSSTGTSGYNEQFF; clone_size: -; cdr3_length: 14; j_call: TRBJ2-1; v_call: TRBV20-1
cdr3_aa: CASSLEVSAGSQPQHF; clone_size: -; cdr3_length: 16; j_call: TRBJ1-5; v_call: TRBV7-2
cdr3_aa: CASTGTGHRTPEAFF; clone_size: -; cdr3_length: 15; j_call: TRBJ1-1; v_call: TRBV23-1
cdr3_aa: CASRGLAPVEQFF; clone_size: -; cdr3_length: 13; j_call: TRBJ2-1; v_call: TRBV12-3/TRBV12-4
cdr3_aa: CASSQEDAYNEQFF; clone_size: -; cdr3_length: 14; j_call: TRBJ2-1; v_call: TRBV4-2
cdr3_aa: CASSSPGSSYNEQFF; clone_size: -; cdr3_length: 15; j_call: TRBJ2-1; v_call: TRBV3-1
cdr3_aa: CASSIGTSYEQYF; clone_size: -; cdr3_length: 13; j_call: TRBJ2-7; v_call: TRBV19
cdr3_aa: CSVVQGSDTQYF; clone_size: -; cdr3_length: 12; j_call: TRBJ2-3; v_call: TRBV29-1
cdr3_aa: CASSFQREFYEQYF; clone_size: -; cdr3_length: 14; j_call: TRBJ2-7; v_call: TRBV28
cdr3_aa: CASRPIRDAVSYEQYF; clone_size: -; cdr3_length: 16; j_call: TRBJ2-7; v_call: TRBV6-2/TRBV6-3
cdr3_aa: CASSPGAQPQHF; clone_size: -; cdr3_length: 12; j_call: TRBJ1-5; v_call: TRBV7-9
cdr3_aa: CSANSQGPDWGEAFF; clone_size: -; cdr3_length: 15; j_call: TRBJ1-1; v_call: TRBV20-1
cdr3_aa: CASSEGASGLSYEQYF; clone_size: -; cdr3_length: 16; j_call: TRBJ2-7; v_call: TRBV10-1
cdr3_aa: CSVEETGVNYGYTF; clone_size: -; cdr3_length: 14; j_call: TRBJ1-2; v_call: TRBV29-1
cdr3_aa: CSVDGGMEETQYF; clone_size: -; cdr3_length: 13; j_call: TRBJ2-5; v_call: TRBV29-1
cdr3_aa: CASSSPGTTSNERFF; clone_size: -; cdr3_length: 15; j_call: TRBJ2-1; v_call: TRBV12-3/TRBV12-4
cdr3_aa: CATSGREVEKLFF; clone_size: -; cdr3_length: 13; j_call: TRBJ1-4; v_call: TRBV15
cdr3_aa: CASSLYGRNNEQFF; clone_size: -; cdr3_length: 14; j_call: TRBJ2-1; v_call: TRBV11-2
cdr3_aa: CASSLQGPDEKLFF; clone_size: -; cdr3_length: 14; j_call: TRBJ1-4; v_call: TRBV7-9
cdr3_aa: CASSADPGVYNEQFF; clone_size: -; cdr3_length: 15; j_call: TRBJ2-1; v_call: TRBV9
cdr3_aa: CSARDTSGYYEQYF; clone_size: -; cdr3_length: 14; j_call: TRBJ2-7; v_call: TRBV20-1
cdr3_aa: CASSLPGQINTEAFF; clone_size: -; cdr3_length: 15; j_call: TRBJ1-1; v_call: TRBV21-1
cdr3_aa: CSVERESYNEQFF; clone_size: -; cdr3_length: 13; j_call: TRBJ2-1; v_call: TRBV29-1
cdr3_aa: CASSLEEDTQYF; clone_size: -; cdr3_length: 12; j_call: TRBJ2-3; v_call: TRBV5-1
cdr3_aa: CASSQDRNGLETQYF; clone_size: -; cdr3_length: 15; j_call: TRBJ2-5; v_call: TRBV4-3
cdr3_aa: CSVSGQGEGYTF; clone_size: -; cdr3_length: 12; j_call: TRBJ1-2; v_call: TRBV29-1
cdr3_aa: CASSPALGDQPQHF; clone_size: -; cdr3_length: 14; j_call: TRBJ1-5; v_call: TRBV28
cdr3_aa: CATWDRGGYTF; clone_size: -; cdr3_length: 11; j_call: TRBJ1-2; v_call: TRBV25-1
cdr3_aa: CASSFRGVNTEAFF; clone_size: -; cdr3_length: 14; j_call: TRBJ1-1; v_call: TRBV28
cdr3_aa: CASSSGTRGEKLFF; clone_size: -; cdr3_length: 14; j_call: TRBJ1-4; v_call: TRBV4-3
cdr3_aa: CASSLRGVGNTGELFF; clone_size: -; cdr3_length: 16; j_call: TRBJ2-2; v_call: TRBV28
cdr3_aa: CASSQGGPLEQYF; clone_size: -; cdr3_length: 13; j_call: TRBJ2-7; v_call: TRBV28
cdr3_aa: CASSQDRVTGNSPLHF; clone_size: -; cdr3_length: 16; j_call: TRBJ1-6; v_call: TRBV4-3
cdr3_aa: CSARGNSGTAETQYF; clone_size: -; cdr3_length: 15; j_call: TRBJ2-5; v_call: TRBV20-1
cdr3_aa: CSVAGQGANGYTF; clone_size: -; cdr3_length: 13; j_call: TRBJ1-2; v_call: TRBV29-1
cdr3_aa: CASSFLRRGATEAFF; clone_size: medium-sized; cdr3_length: 15; j_call: TRBJ1-1; v_call: TRBV7-3
cdr3_aa: CASSRQGEHNEQFF; clone_size: -; cdr3_length: 14; j_call: TRBJ2-1; v_call: TRBV6-2/TRBV6-3
cdr3_aa: CSVEDPGQGRGYTF; clone_size: -; cdr3_length: 14; j_call: TRBJ1-2; v_call: TRBV29-1